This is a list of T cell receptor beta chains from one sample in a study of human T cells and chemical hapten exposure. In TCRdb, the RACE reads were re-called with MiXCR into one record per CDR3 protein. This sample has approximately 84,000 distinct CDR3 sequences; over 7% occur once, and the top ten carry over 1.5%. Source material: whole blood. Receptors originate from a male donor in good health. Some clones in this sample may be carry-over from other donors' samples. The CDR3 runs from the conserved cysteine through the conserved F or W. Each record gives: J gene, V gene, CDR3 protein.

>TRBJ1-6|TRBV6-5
CASNPDRANYNSPLHF
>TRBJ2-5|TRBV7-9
CASSRQGQETLYF
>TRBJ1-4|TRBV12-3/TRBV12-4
CASSSGGPTNEKLFF
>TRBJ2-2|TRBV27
CASSSFTRLTGELFF
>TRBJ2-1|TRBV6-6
CASSPLVNEQFF
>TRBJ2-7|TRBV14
CASSQDVYPNDEQYF
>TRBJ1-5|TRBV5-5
CASSLDSYSNQPQHF
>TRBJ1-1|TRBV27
CASSRGARGTEAFF
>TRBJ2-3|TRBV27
CASSLSTRADTQYF
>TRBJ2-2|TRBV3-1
CASSGSKPDLNTGELFF
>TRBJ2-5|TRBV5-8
CASSRTGETQYF
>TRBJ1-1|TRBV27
CASSKPGLGSTEAFF
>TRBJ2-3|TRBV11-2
CASSLIASYTDTQYF
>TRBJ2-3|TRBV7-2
CASSLAASGSVTDTQYF
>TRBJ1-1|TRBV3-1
CASSRIQGMNTEAFF
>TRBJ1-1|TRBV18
CASSPPGVTLTEAFF
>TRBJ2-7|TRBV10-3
CAIKAGDGPYEQYF
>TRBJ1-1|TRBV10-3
CAIRGTGEAFF
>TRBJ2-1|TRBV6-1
CASTTGNEQFF
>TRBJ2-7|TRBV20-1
CSASAPILAGGEYEQYF
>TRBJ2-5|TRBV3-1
CASSQEGPAGGRETQYF
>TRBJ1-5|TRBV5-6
CASSLGGSNKPQHF
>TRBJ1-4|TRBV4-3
CASSQDLTVPNEKLFF
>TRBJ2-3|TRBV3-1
CASSPGQGIYTQYF
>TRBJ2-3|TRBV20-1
CSAIPAGGRDTQYF
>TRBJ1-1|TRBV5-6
CASSFGPMNTEAFF
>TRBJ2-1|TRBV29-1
CSVLLAEENNEQFF
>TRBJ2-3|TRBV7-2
CASNPARGGASDTQYF
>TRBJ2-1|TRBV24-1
CATSDGPLSIYNEQFF
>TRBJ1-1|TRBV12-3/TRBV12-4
CASSFGGDEAFF
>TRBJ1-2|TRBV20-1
CSAPDLSYGYTF
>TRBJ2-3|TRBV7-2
CASRQRTGGLFGDTQYF
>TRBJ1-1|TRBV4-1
CASSQGQFSTEAFF
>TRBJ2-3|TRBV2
CASSFQLSGSGTDTQYF
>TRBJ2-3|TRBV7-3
CASSPRTGVDTQYF
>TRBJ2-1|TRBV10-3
CAIGTTYEQFF
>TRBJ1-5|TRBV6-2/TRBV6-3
CASGIPRDPDQPQHF
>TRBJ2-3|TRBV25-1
CASSIPFVGTQYF
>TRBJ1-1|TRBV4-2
CASSHLKTGKEAFF
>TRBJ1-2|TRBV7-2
CASSLGQGETSNYGYTF
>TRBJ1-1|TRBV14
CASSQPRGTGAEAFF
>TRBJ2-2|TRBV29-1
CSATDRVGELFF
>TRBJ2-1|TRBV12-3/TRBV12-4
CASSLVRGITYNEQFF
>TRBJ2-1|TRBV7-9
CASSPIRTEIYNEQFF
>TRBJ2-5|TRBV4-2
CASSRGTSGRAEETQYF
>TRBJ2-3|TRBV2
CASSETADTQYF
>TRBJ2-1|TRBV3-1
CASSQAQGSHEQFF
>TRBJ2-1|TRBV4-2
CASSQGLAGVENEQFF
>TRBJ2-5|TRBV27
CASRYLGPMYQETQYF